One and the same sample provided the 26 T cell receptor beta chains below, sequenced in a study of blood T cell repertoires in COVID-19. Produced via immunoSEQ multiplex PCR; TCRdb's table is partial and in-frame only. The sample has roughly 87,000 clones, about four fifths seen once. The sample comprised peripheral blood. These receptor sequences come from a woman between 55 and 75 years old with acute or convalescent COVID-19.

This clone was observed a few times. The V call is TRBV4-1, the J call TRBJ1-5, with no clear D. The germline V gene has CDR1 MGHRA and CDR2 YSYEKL. V gave up 0 bases and J gave up 2 bases, with 11 bases separating them. This CDR3 has 16 residues. The chain's CDR3 is CASSQDGGVGNQPQHF. The CDR3 nucleotides are TGCGCCAGCAGCCAAGATGGCGGAGTTGGCAATCAGCCCCAGCATTTT.

This sequence joins TRBV20-1 and TRBJ2-5; D might be TRBD1 (6 bases). From germline, CDR1 is DFQATT and CDR2 SNEGSKA (reference sequence). Trimming removed 3 bases from V and 2 bases from J, with 10 bases in between. This CDR3 is 13 amino acids long. CDR3 DNA sequence: TGCAGTGCTAGTCTCGGACAGCAAGAGACCCAGTACTTC. Amino acid sequence: CSASLGQQETQYF.

The chain joins TRBV2 to TRBJ1-1; D remains unclear. CDR3 length: 13 residues. V was clipped by 4 bases and J by 2 bases, with 8 bases between them. Per the germline V gene, CDR1 is SNHLY and CDR2 is FYNNEI. CDR3 protein: CASSVAENTEAFF. CDR3 sequence (DNA): TGTGCCAGCAGTGTGGCGGAAAACACTGAAGCTTTCTTT.

This rearrangement joins TRBV6-2 or TRBV6-3 to TRBJ2-7; 8 nucleotides agree with TRBD1. Germline loops: CDR1 MNHEY, CDR2 SVGEGT. This CDR3 contains 19 residues. V trimming: 2 bases; J trimming: 2 bases; junction bases outside the gene matches: 17. As DNA, the CDR3 is TGTGCCAGCAGTTACCCCCTGATCGCAGAGGGACAGGATACCTACGAGCAGTACTTC. Its protein product is CASSYPLIAEGQDTYEQYF.

This sequence joins TRBV6-5 and TRBJ2-1; TRBD2 agrees at 12 bases. V shed 6 bases and J 7 bases; nucleotides not matched to a gene: 7. This CDR3 region has 15 residues. Germline V gives CDR1 MNHEY, CDR2 SVGAGI. The CDR3, as DNA: TGTGCCAGCAGAGACGGACTAGCGGGGAGGAATGAGCAGTTCTTC. Amino acids: CASRDGLAGRNEQFF.

The chain is built from TRBV6-6 and TRBJ2-1, with TRBD1 matching over 7 bases. Trimming cost V 10 bases and J 10 bases; bases outside gene matches: 16. CDR1 is MNHNY, CDR2 SVGAGI, per germline (reference sequence). The CDR3 consists of 14 residues. The CDR3 DNA is TGTGCCACCCTGGATTGGCTTGGGGACAGCGAGCAGTTCTTC. It specifies CATLDWLGDSEQFF.

The chain links TRBV11-2 to TRBJ2-2, with D possibly TRBD2 on 5 matching bases. Trimming removed 4 bases from V and 4 bases from J, with 13 bases in between. Germline CDR1 and CDR2: SGHAT and FQNNGV. CDR3 length: 15 residues. Here the CDR3 DNA reads TGTGCCAGCAGCTCCTCACTAGGGAGCACCGGGGAGCTGTTTTTT. It translates to CASSSSLGSTGELFF.

The chain uses TRBV4-3 and TRBJ2-7; a weak D match, TRBD2 (6 bases). Germline CDR1 LGHNA, CDR2 YSLEER. V gave up 1 base and J gave up 2 bases, with 15 bases separating them. CDR3 length: 16 amino acids. CDR3 sequence (DNA): TGCGCCAGCAGCCAAGTCGGACGCGGGGATCCCTACGAGCAGTACTTC. Translated: CASSQVGRGDPYEQYF.

The genes are TRBV7-2 and TRBJ2-3; TRBD2 matches at 14 bases. The CDR3 is 18 amino acids. The germline gives CDR1 SGHTA, CDR2 FQGNSA. Trimming took 3 bases from V and 3 from J; bases not matched to a gene: 8. In DNA form, the CDR3 reads TGTGCCAGCAGCTTTTCGGGACTAGCGGGGGCAGGGACAGATACGCAGTATTTT. Amino acids: CASSFSGLAGAGTDTQYF.

The rearrangement links TRBV5-1 to TRBJ2-3; D may be TRBD1 (5 bases). The V gene lost 1 base and the J gene lost 0 bases, with 9 bases spanning the gap. Germline V gene lookup returns CDR1 SGHRS and CDR2 YFSETQ. The CDR3 is made up of 15 amino acids. For the CDR3, the DNA is TGCGCCAGCAGCTTGTCGCAGGGAAGCACAGATACGCAGTATTTT. Its protein product is CASSLSQGSTDTQYF.

The table lists this clone with a few counts. The chain combines TRBV29-1 with TRBJ1-5, with 7 bases aligning to TRBD1. The V segment lost 4 bases and the J segment 2 bases; nucleotides outside the gene matches: 2. Germline-derived CDR1 and CDR2 are SQVTM and ANQGSEA. The CDR3 extends over 13 amino acids. The CDR3 spells CSVGDRGNQPQHF. The CDR3 DNA sequence: TGCAGCGTTGGAGACAGGGGCAATCAGCCCCAGCATTTT.

The chain couples TRBV29-1 to TRBJ2-7, with 7 bases lining up with TRBD1. The V segment lost 2 bases and the J segment 4 bases; nucleotides outside the gene matches: 14. The germline CDR1 and CDR2 sequences are SQVTM and ANQGSEA. The CDR3 runs 16 residues. CDR3 amino acids: CSVESQASGGSYEQYF. DNA of the CDR3: TGCAGCGTTGAATCGCAGGCGTCAGGGGGATCATACGAGCAGTACTTC.

The V call is TRBV30, the J call TRBJ2-2; D perhaps matches TRBD1 (5 bases). CDR3 length: 13 amino acids. Germline V gene data show CDR1 as GTSNPN and CDR2 as SVGIG (reference sequence). V lost 4 bases and J 1 base, leaving 7 bases between the germline ends. CDR3 in amino acids: CAWTQGNTGELFF. CDR3 coding DNA: TGTGCCTGGACCCAGGGGAACACCGGGGAGCTGTTTTTT.

V is TRBV7-2 and J is TRBJ2-5; TRBD2 matches at 11 bases. The germline V gene encodes CDR1 SGHTA and CDR2 FQGNSA. Trimming cost V 5 bases and J 5 bases; bases outside gene matches: 7. CDR3 length: 15 amino acids. This chain's CDR3 is CASSPLAGGYETQYF. DNA of the CDR3: TGTGCCAGCAGCCCTCTAGCGGGGGGTTACGAGACCCAGTACTTC.

The chain links TRBV19 to TRBJ1-1; D ambiguous. Trimming shortened V by 4 bases and J by 0 bases, and 12 bases separated the two germline ends. Per the germline V gene, CDR1 is LNHDA and CDR2 is SQIVND (reference sequence). The CDR3 is 15 residues long. In DNA, the CDR3 is TGTGCCAGTAGTACCCTTAACCGAGTGAACACTGAAGCTTTCTTT. This encodes CASSTLNRVNTEAFF.

This chain uses TRBV27 with TRBJ1-3; TRBD1 aligns across 10 bases. This CDR3 is 16 amino acids long. The ends lost 10 bases at V and 7 bases at J; junction bases unmatched: 16. Per the germline V gene, CDR1 is MNHEY and CDR2 is SMNVEV (reference sequence). The CDR3 spells CAIPPWDRGIGNTIYF. CDR3 in DNA: TGTGCCATCCCTCCTTGGGACAGGGGCATCGGGAACACCATATATTTT.

This sequence joins TRBV2 and TRBJ1-6; 7 nucleotides line up with TRBD1. Germline CDR1 and CDR2: SNHLY and FYNNEI. V lost 2 bases, J lost 6 bases, and 4 bases stayed unmatched. This CDR3 is 15 amino acids long. The CDR3 coding sequence is TGTGCCAGCAGTGAAATACGGGACAGTAATTCACCCCTCCACTTT. Translation gives CASSEIRDSNSPLHF. Variable domain in full (rest from reference TRBV2 and TRBJ1-6): EPEVTQTPSHQVTQMGQEVILRCVPISNHLYFYWYRQILGQKVEFLVSFYNNEISEKSEIFDDQFSVERPDGSNFTLKIRSTKLEDSAMYFCASSEIRDSNSPLHFGNGTRLTVT.

This clone has a handful of counts. Additional DNA sequences in this sample encode the identical CDR3. The CDR3 protein is CASSPRTGSYEQYF. CDR3 in DNA: TGTGCCAGCAGCCCTAGGACAGGATCCTACGAGCAGTACTTC. This chain uses TRBV7-9 with TRBJ2-7; 7 nucleotides line up with TRBD1. There are 14 residues in the CDR3. V lost 5 bases and J lost 1; bases outside the gene matches: 5. Looked up from germline, CDR1 is SEHNR and CDR2 is FQNEAQ (reference sequence).

On this clone itself: This same CDR3 is encoded by further DNA sequences in the sample. V gene TRBV6-2 or TRBV6-3 combines with J gene TRBJ1-1; perhaps TRBD1 as D (5 bases). The V and J ends lost 0 bases and 0 bases respectively, with 5 bases between them. Germline loops: CDR1 MNHEY, CDR2 SVGEGT. The CDR3 length is 14 residues. CDR3 loop: CASSYSGVNTEAFF. The CDR3 nucleotides are TGTGCCAGCAGTTACTCAGGGGTGAACACTGAAGCTTTCTTT.

V is TRBV5-1 and J is TRBJ1-6; 8 positions match TRBD1. This CDR3 has 14 amino acids. The germline V gene encodes CDR1 SGHRS and CDR2 YFSETQ. The ends lost 5 bases at V and 11 bases at J; junction bases unmatched: 9. The CDR3 here is CASRKDRVVTPLHF. CDR3 DNA: TGCGCCAGCAGGAAGGACAGGGTAGTTACACCCCTCCACTTT.

The V call is TRBV5-1, the J call TRBJ2-3; 10 bases agree with TRBD1. The CDR3 spans 16 residues. In germline, CDR1 is SGHRS, CDR2 YFSETQ. V shed 0 bases, J shed 2 bases, and the junction held 3 bases outside the gene matches. The DNA for the CDR3 is TGCGCCAGCAGCTTGGAGGGACAGGGGCCCACAGATACGCAGTATTTT. Translated, it gives CASSLEGQGPTDTQYF.

Of note for this clone: The junction departs from the called germline gene at one end, perhaps through a read error. This CDR3 is also generated by other DNA sequences in the sample. The chain joins TRBV5-5 to TRBJ1-5; a possible D gene is TRBD1 (6 bases). CDR3 length: 15 amino acids. Germline CDR1 is SGHKS and CDR2 is YYEKEE (reference sequence). The CDR3 loop is CASSPAPSGDQPQHF. Here the CDR3 DNA reads TGTGCCAGCAGCCCCGCCCCATCAGGGGATCAGCCTCAGCATTTT.

The J gene is TRBJ1-2, the V gene TRBV12-3 or TRBV12-4, with TRBD1 matching over 8 bases. After removal of 10 bases from V and 5 bases from J, the junction contained 9 bases not matched to a gene. This CDR3 has 13 residues. DNA for the CDR3: TGTGCCACCCACAGGGGGGGCGCTTATGGCTACACCTTC. As protein: CATHRGGAYGYTF.

The chain uses TRBV5-1 and TRBJ2-7; 7 bases align to TRBD2. Germline CDR1 reads SGHRS; CDR2 reads YFSETQ. This CDR3 spans 16 amino acids. The V gene end was trimmed by 4 bases and the J gene end by 1 base; junction bases not matched to a gene: 11. The CDR3 bases are TGCGCCAGCAGCATTAGCCCAGCGGGGCCTTCCTACGAGCAGTACTTC. Translation: CASSISPAGPSYEQYF.

The V and J genes are TRBV10-3 and TRBJ2-7, with TRBD1 identical over 10 bases. In germline, CDR1 is ENHRY, CDR2 SYGVKD. The CDR3 runs 15 residues. V shed 10 bases, J shed 5 bases, and the junction held 14 bases outside the gene matches. CDR3 in DNA: TGTGCCACCCAATTTACCGGGACAGGGGACCACGAGCAGTACTTC. It codes for CATQFTGTGDHEQYF.

This clone was counted a few times. The gene calls are TRBV5-5 and TRBJ2-5, with TRBD2 matching over 9 bases. V was pared by 4 bases and J by 0 bases, with 4 bases of the junction left unmatched. Germline CDR1 SGHKS, CDR2 YYEKEE (reference sequence). The CDR3 length is 15 residues. The CDR3 spells CASSRSGGYQETQYF. Written as DNA, the CDR3 is TGTGCCAGCAGCCGAAGCGGGGGGTACCAAGAGACCCAGTACTTC.